This T cell receptor (beta chain) was identified during a study of blood T cell repertoires in COVID-19. Study-level information: In each case, the material was cDNA or gDNA derived from T cells, B-cell-depleted T cells, or PBMCs.

Those enrolled in Seattle joined during active infection and were followed longitudinally afterward. With V trimmed by 4 bases and J by 1 base, 3 bases remained unmatched. The germline gives CDR1 SGHRS, CDR2 YFSETQ. The CDR3 contains 14 residues. Per the study methods: Reference gene primer amplification gave nucleated cell count estimates. Sequencing was performed with immunoSEQ multiplex PCR; in TCRdb, only in-frame clones are kept and a portion is missing. The V and J calls and clone size are taken from that table; D and trimming were inferred from the DNA. Altogether about 160,000 clones are present, approximately 87% being singletons, with the ten largest covering about a tenth.

The J gene is TRBJ2-7, the V gene TRBV5-1, with 9 bases aligning to TRBD2. The clonotype was recovered from a woman in her seventies with COVID-19, enrolled during active disease. Sequencing used peripheral blood. The CDR3 nucleotides are TGCGCCAGCAGCACTAGCGGGCCGTCCTACGAGCAGTACTTC. Residues: CASSTSGPSYEQYF.